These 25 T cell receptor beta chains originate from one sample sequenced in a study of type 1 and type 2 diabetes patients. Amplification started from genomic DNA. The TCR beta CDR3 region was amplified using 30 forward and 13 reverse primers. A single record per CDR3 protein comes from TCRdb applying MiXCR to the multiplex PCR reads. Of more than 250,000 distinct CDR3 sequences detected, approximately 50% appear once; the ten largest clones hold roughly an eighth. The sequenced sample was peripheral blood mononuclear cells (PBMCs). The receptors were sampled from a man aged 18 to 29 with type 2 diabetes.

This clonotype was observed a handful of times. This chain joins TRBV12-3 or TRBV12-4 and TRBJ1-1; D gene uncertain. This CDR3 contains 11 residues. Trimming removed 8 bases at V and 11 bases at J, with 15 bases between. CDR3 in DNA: TGTGCCAGCCGTGGATTTTCAACGGCTTTCTTT. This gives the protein CASRGFSTAFF.

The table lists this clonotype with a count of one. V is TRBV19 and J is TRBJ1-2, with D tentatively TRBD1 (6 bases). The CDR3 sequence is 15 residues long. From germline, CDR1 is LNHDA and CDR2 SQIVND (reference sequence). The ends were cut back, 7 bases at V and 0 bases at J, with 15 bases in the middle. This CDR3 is CASTPDRTPNYGYTF. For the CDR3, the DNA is TGTGCCAGTACCCCGGACAGAACCCCTAACTATGGCTACACCTTC. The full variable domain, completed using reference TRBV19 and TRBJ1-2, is DGGITQSPKYLFRKEGQNVTLSCEQNLNHDAMYWYRQDPGQGLRLIYYSQIVNDFQKGDIAEGYSVSREKKESFPLTVTSAQKNPTAFYLCASTPDRTPNYGYTFGSGTRLTVV.

CDR3 nucleotide sequence: TGTGCCTGGGCCTCCGGGACTAGATTCACCGGGGAGCTGTTTTTT. Its protein is CAWASGTRFTGELFF. The chain combines TRBV30 with TRBJ2-2; the match to TRBD2 covers 8 bases. This CDR3 region has 15 residues. Germline V gene sequence: CDR1 GTSNPN, CDR2 SVGIG (reference sequence). V was clipped by 5 bases and J by 4 bases; unmatched bases: 9.

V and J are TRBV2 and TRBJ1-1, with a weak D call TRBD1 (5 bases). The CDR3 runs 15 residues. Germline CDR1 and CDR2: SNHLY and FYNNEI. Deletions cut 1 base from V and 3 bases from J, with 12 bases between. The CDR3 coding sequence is TGTGCCAGCAGTGAAGGGGGGGTCGGGGACACTGAAGCTTTCTTT. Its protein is CASSEGGVGDTEAFF.

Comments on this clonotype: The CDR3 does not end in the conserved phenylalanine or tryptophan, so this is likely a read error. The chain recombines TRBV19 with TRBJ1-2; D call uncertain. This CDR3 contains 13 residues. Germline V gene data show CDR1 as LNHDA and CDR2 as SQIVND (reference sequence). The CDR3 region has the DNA TGCGCCAGCAGCCAAGACAATCTCTATGGCTACACCCTC. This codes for CASSQDNLYGYTL.

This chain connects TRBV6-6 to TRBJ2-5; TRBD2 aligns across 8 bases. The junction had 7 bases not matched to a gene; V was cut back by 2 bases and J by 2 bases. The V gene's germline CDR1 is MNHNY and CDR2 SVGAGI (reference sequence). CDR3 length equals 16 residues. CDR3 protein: CASSYPTTSGQETQYF. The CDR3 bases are TGTGCCAGCAGTTACCCGACCACTAGCGGTCAAGAGACCCAGTACTTC.

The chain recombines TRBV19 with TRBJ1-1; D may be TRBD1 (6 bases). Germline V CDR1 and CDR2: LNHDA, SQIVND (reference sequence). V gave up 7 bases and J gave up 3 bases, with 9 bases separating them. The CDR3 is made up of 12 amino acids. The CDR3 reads CASMGADTEAFF. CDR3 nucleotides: TGTGCCAGTATGGGGGCGGACACTGAAGCTTTCTTT.

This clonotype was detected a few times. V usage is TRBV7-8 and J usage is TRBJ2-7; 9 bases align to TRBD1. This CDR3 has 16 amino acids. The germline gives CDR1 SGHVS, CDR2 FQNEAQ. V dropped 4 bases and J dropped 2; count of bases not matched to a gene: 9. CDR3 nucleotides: TGTGCCAGCAGCTCTCTCCGGGACAGGGTAACCTACGAGCAGTACTTC. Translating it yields CASSSLRDRVTYEQYF.

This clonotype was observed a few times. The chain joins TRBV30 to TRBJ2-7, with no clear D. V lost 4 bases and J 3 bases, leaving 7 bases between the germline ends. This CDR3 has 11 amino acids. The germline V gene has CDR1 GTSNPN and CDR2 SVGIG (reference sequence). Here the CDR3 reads CAWKTSYEQYF. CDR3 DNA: TGTGCCTGGAAGACGAGCTACGAGCAGTACTTC.

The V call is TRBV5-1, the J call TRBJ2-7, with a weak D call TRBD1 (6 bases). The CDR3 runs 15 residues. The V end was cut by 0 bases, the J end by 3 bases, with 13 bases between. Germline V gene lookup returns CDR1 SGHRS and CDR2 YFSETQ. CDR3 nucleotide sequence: TGCGCCAGCAGCTTGGGGCAGGGGCCCTACTACGAGCAGTACTTC. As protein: CASSLGQGPYYEQYF. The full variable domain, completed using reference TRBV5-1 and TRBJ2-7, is KAGVTQTPRYLIKTRGQQVTLSCSPISGHRSVSWYQQTPGQGLQFLFEYFSETQRNKGNFPGRFSGRQFSNSRSEMNVSTLELGDSALYLCASSLGQGPYYEQYFGPGTRLTVT.

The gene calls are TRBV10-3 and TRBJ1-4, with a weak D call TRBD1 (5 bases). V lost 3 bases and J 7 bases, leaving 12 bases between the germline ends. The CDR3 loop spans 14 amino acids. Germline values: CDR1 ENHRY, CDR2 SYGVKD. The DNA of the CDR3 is TGTGCCATCAGTGATATGGCAGGGAGTGAAAAACTGTTTTTT. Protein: CAISDMAGSEKLFF.

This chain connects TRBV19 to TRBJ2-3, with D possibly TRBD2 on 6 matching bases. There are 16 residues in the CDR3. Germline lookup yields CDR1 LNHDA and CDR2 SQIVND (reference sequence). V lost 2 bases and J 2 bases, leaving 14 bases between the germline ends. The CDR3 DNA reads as TGTGCCAGTAGTATATTTGGAGGGACGCCCACAGATACGCAGTATTTT. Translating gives CASSIFGGTPTDTQYF.

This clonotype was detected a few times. The CDR3 sequence is CASSQQSLSSYEQYF. The DNA of the CDR3 is TGTGCCAGCTCCCAACAGAGCCTAAGCTCCTACGAGCAGTACTTC. V gene TRBV18 combines with J gene TRBJ2-7; no reliable D call. Germline V gives CDR1 KGHSH, CDR2 LQKENI. Trimming removed 6 bases at V and 0 bases at J, with 15 bases between. This CDR3 has 15 amino acids.

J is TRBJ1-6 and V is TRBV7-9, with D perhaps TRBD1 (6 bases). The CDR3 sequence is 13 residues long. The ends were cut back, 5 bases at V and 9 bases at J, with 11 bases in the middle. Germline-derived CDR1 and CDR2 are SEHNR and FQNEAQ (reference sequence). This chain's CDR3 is CASSPQGRSPLHF. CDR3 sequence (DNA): TGTGCCAGCAGCCCACAGGGTCGTTCACCCCTCCACTTT.

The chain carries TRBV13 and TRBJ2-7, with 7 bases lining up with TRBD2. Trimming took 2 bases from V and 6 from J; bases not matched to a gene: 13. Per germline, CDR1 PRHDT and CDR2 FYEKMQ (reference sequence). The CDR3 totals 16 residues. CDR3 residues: CASSLRWRETVIEQYF. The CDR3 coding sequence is TGTGCCAGCAGCTTAAGATGGCGGGAGACTGTTATCGAGCAGTACTTC.

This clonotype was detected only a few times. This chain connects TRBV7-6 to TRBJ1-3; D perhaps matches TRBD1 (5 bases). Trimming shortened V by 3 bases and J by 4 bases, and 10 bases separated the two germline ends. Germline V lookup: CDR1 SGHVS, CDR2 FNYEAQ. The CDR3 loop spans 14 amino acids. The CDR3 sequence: CASSLDNLGNTIYF. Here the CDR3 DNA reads TGTGCCAGCAGCTTGGACAATCTGGGAAACACCATATATTTT.

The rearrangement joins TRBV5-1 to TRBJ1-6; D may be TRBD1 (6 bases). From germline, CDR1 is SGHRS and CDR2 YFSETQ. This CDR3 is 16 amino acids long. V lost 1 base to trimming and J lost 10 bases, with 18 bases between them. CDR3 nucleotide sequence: TGCGCCAGCAGCTTGAAGGTTGGGGGCGCAGGATCACCCCTCCACTTT. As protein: CASSLKVGGAGSPLHF.

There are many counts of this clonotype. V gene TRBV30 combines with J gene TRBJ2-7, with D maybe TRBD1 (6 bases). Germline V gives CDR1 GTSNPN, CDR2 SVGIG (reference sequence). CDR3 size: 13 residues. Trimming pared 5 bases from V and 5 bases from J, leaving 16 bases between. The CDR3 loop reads CAWAHGGRNEQYF. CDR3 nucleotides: TGTGCCTGGGCCCATGGGGGCAGGAACGAGCAGTACTTC.

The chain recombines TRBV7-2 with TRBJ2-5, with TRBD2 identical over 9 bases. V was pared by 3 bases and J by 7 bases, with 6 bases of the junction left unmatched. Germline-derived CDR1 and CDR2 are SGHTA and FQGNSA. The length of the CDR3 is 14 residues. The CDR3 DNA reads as TGTGCCAGCAGCTTTCAGCGGGAGGTGGGGACCCAGTACTTC. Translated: CASSFQREVGTQYF.

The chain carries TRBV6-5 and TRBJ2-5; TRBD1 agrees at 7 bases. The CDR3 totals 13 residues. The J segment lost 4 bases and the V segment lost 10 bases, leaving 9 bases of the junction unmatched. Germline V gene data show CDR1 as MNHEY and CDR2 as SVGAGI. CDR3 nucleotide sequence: TGTGCCACGTTTACAGGGGTGGGAGAGACCCAGTACTTC. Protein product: CATFTGVGETQYF.

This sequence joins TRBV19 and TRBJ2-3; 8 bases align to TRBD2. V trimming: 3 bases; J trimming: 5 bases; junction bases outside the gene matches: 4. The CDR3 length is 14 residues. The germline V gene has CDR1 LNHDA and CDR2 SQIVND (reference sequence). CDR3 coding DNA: TGTGCCAGTAGTATCGGGACTAGTGGAGATACGCAGTATTTT. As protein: CASSIGTSGDTQYF.

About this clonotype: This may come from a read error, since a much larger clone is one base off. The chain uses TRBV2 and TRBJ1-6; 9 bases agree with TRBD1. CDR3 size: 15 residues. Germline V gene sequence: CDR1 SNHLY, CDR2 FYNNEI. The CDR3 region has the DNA TGTGCCAGCAGGGGACAGGGCTCGTGGAATTTACCCCTCCACTTT. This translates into CASRGQGSWNLPLHF. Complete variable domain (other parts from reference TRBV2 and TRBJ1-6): EPEVTQTPSHQVTQMGQEVILRCVPISNHLYFYWYRQILGQKVEFLVSFYNNEISEKSEIFDDQFSVERPDGSNFTLKIRSTKLEDSAMYFCASRGQGSWNLPLHFGNGTRLTVT.

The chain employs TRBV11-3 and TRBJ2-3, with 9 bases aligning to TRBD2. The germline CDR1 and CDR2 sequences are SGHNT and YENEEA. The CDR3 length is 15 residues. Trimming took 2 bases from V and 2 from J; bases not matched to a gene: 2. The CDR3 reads CASSLKRGVTDTQYF. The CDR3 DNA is TGTGCCAGCAGCTTAAAGCGGGGGGTCACAGATACGCAGTATTTT.

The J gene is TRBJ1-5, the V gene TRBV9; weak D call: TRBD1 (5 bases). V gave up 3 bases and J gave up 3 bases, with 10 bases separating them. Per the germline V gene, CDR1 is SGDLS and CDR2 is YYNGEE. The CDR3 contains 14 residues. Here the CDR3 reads CASSAGQVNQPQHF. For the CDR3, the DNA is TGTGCCAGCAGCGCGGGGCAGGTCAATCAGCCCCAGCATTTT. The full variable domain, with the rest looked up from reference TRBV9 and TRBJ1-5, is DSGVTQTPKHLITATGQRVTLRCSPRSGDLSVYWYQQSLDQGLQFLIQYYNGEERAKGNILERFSAQQFPDLHSELNLSSLELGDSALYFCASSAGQVNQPQHFGDGTRLSIL.

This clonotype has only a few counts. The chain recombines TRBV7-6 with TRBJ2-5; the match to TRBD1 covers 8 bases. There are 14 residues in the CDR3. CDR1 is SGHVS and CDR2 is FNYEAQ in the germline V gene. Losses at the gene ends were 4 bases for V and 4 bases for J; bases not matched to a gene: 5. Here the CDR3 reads CASSSSRGPETQYF. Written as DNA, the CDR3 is TGTGCCAGCAGCTCTAGCAGGGGGCCAGAGACCCAGTACTTC. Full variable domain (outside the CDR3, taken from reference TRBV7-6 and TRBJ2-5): GAGVSQSPRYKVTKRGQDVALRCDPISGHVSLYWYRQALGQGPEFLTYFNYEAQQDKSGLPNDRFSAERPEGSISTLTIQRTEQRDSAMYRCASSSSRGPETQYFGPGTRLLVL.